This T cell receptor beta chain was obtained from a study of a mutant IDH1 vaccine in newly diagnosed glioma. Study-level information: Patients arrived already treated with radiotherapy, temozolomide, or both, most having had both.

V dropped 3 bases and J dropped 0 bases, with 13 bases sitting between them. The CDR3 totals 16 residues. Germline CDR1 and CDR2: SGHAT and FQNNGV. This clone is a singleton in its sample. The time point denotes: baseline, week 1 (first vaccination visit). Treatment reported: pre-vaccination baseline after standard-of-care therapy. Using immunoSEQ multiplex PCR, the repertoire was profiled, and TCRdb retains in-frame clones only, with some absent. The sample shows about 59,000 clones, about 91% of them seen only once. This sequence was found in a man aged 45-65 years with glioma. The sample consisted of PBMCs, taken from a glioma patient treated with radiotherapy, temozolomide or both. The gene calls are TRBV11-2 and TRBJ2-3; perhaps TRBD2 as D (6 bases). The CDR3 DNA sequence: TGTGCCAGCAGCTTCCTCGGGACTTCTAGCACAGATACGCAGTATTTT. Its translation is CASSFLGTSSTDTQYF.